The entry below describes one T cell receptor beta chain. Sequencing was performed with immunoSEQ multiplex PCR; in TCRdb, only in-frame clones are kept and a portion is missing. The table shows approximately 120,000 clones, with around 88% occurring only once. These data belong to a study of blood T cell repertoires in COVID-19. Study-level background: Researchers got acute and convalescent COVID-19 samples from the United States, Italy and Spain.

Germline V gene data show CDR1 as SEHNR and CDR2 as FQNEAQ (reference sequence). CDR3 length: 14 amino acids. The trim removed 4 bases at V and 5 bases at J, leaving 5 bases unmatched. The receptor was isolated from a human donor with acute or convalescent COVID-19. The donor label of this sample is uncertain. Sample: peripheral blood. The V call is TRBV7-9, the J call TRBJ2-7; 10 bases map to TRBD1. CDR3 loop: CASSWAGQGDEQYF. DNA of the CDR3: TGTGCCAGCAGCTGGGCCGGACAGGGGGACGAGCAGTACTTC. The variable domain in full, with the rest retrieved from reference TRBV7-9 and TRBJ2-7, is DTGVSQNPRHKITKRGQNVTFRCDPISEHNRLYWYRQTLGQGPEFLTYFQNEAQLEKSRLLSDRFSAERPKGSFSTLEIQRTEQGDSAMYLCASSWAGQGDEQYFGPGTRLTVT.